One and the same sample provided the 24 T cell receptor beta chains below, sequenced in a study of spatial heterogeneity in lung cancer. Overall study results and limits: How many expanded intratumoral alpha and beta TCRs were present tracked the tumor mutation count, which was a count of nonsynonymous mutations.

For these TCRs, the target antigens are not known. As for time point: sample taken at primary tumor resection. TCRdb independently ran MiXCR on the 5' RACE reads; one entry per CDR3 protein. This table holds about 9,800 distinct CDR3 sequences, 54% found once. Here the sequenced sample was lung tumor tissue, taken at surgery. The receptor source for this set is a female donor with early-stage non-small cell lung cancer.

The sample holds a few counts of this clonotype. A library made for alpha chains picked up this beta chain off target, so its size means little. The chain carries TRBV7-3 and TRBJ1-1; weak D call: TRBD1 (6 bases). CDR3 length equals 13 residues. The germline V gene encodes CDR1 SGHTA and CDR2 FQGTGA. The V end was cut by 5 bases, the J end by 5 bases, with 12 bases between. The CDR3 DNA is TGTGCCAGCAGCCCTAGGGGGGATACTGAAGCTTTCTTT. It translates to CASSPRGDTEAFF.

As concerns this clonotype: For a library built for alpha chains, this beta chain is a stray read; little rests on its size. This chain joins TRBV7-2 and TRBJ2-3; weak D call: TRBD2 (5 bases). The V gene lost 8 bases and the J gene lost 5 bases, with 14 bases spanning the gap. Germline assignment: CDR1 SGHTA and CDR2 FQGNSA. This CDR3 is built from 13 residues. The CDR3 nucleotides read TGTGCCAGCCGGGCTAGCCGGGTAGATACGCAGTATTTT. It yields the protein CASRASRVDTQYF.

Details on this clonotype: This beta chain is an off-target read within a library intended for alpha chains, so its frequency means little. This chain uses TRBV19 with TRBJ1-5; 8 bases match TRBD1. J was trimmed by 6 bases and V by 5 bases; bases with no gene match: 9. CDR3 length: 15 amino acids. CDR1 is LNHDA and CDR2 is SQIVND in the germline V gene (reference sequence). The CDR3 sequence is CASSALGQGAQPQHF. In DNA, the CDR3 is TGTGCCAGTAGTGCCCTAGGACAGGGCGCTCAGCCCCAGCATTTT.

A few counts support this clonotype. A library made for alpha chains picked up this beta chain off target, so its size means little. The chain has TRBV7-9 and TRBJ1-1; TRBD1 is a possible D gene (5 bases). V shed 7 bases and J shed 5 bases, with 14 bases lying between them. This CDR3 spans 13 amino acids. Per the germline V gene, CDR1 is SEHNR and CDR2 is FQNEAQ (reference sequence). This CDR3 reads CASKITGRTEAFF. Written as DNA, the CDR3 is TGTGCCAGCAAAATCACAGGAAGGACTGAAGCTTTCTTT.

As regards this clonotype: This beta chain is an off-target read within a library intended for alpha chains, so its frequency means little. V gene TRBV11-2 combines with J gene TRBJ1-1, with D unclear. From germline, CDR1 is SGHAT and CDR2 FQNNGV. The V end was cut by 1 base, the J end by 6 bases, with 6 bases between. CDR3 length: 12 residues. The CDR3, as DNA: TGTGCCAGCAGCTTAGTAGTCGCTGAAGCTTTCTTT. Translation gives CASSLVVAEAFF.

Of note for this clonotype: Within a library made for alpha chains, this beta chain is off target, and its count is uninformative. The chain joins TRBV9 to TRBJ2-6; D gene uncertain. The V end lost 0 bases, the J end lost 0 bases, and 7 bases lay between the germline ends. The CDR3 covers 16 residues. Germline V gene data show CDR1 as SGDLS and CDR2 as YYNGEE. The CDR3 here is CASSVGSLSGANVLTF. As DNA, the CDR3 is TGTGCCAGCAGCGTAGGAAGCCTCTCTGGGGCCAACGTCCTGACTTTC.

Regarding this clonotype: This beta chain is an unintended read in a library built for alpha chains; its size means little. This chain joins TRBV5-1 and TRBJ2-5; TRBD1 agrees at 10 bases. V was clipped by 7 bases and J by 4 bases; unmatched bases: 4. The V gene's germline CDR1 is SGHRS and CDR2 YFSETQ. The CDR3 is 13 amino acids. Here the CDR3 DNA reads TGCGCCAGCGGGGACAGGGGCCCAGAGACCCAGTACTTC. This translates into CASGDRGPETQYF.

About this clonotype itself: This beta chain is off target for a library built for alpha chains, so its abundance means little. The chain links TRBV9 to TRBJ1-1, with D unresolved. The V gene lost 0 bases and the J gene lost 4 bases, with 10 bases spanning the gap. Germline V gives CDR1 SGDLS, CDR2 YYNGEE. The CDR3 is 14 amino acids. CDR3: CASSVDIVRTEAFF. DNA for the CDR3: TGTGCCAGCAGCGTAGATATAGTTCGCACTGAAGCTTTCTTT.

The sample holds a few counts of this clonotype. This beta chain turned up in a library designed for alpha chains; as an off-target read, its abundance says little. This chain uses TRBV7-9 with TRBJ2-1; the D call may be TRBD1 or TRBD2 (5 bases each). Trimming pared 5 bases from V and 6 bases from J, leaving 17 bases between. From germline, CDR1 is SEHNR and CDR2 FQNEAQ (reference sequence). This CDR3 has 15 amino acids. The CDR3 protein is CASSLTLGGGNEQFF. The CDR3 DNA reads as TGTGCCAGCAGCCTTACTCTGGGTGGGGGCAATGAGCAGTTCTTC.

As concerns this clonotype: Within a library made for alpha chains, this beta chain is off target, and its count is uninformative. CDR3 protein: CASSLDRSSYEQYF. The CDR3 DNA reads as TGTGCCAGCAGCTTAGACAGGTCCTCCTACGAGCAGTACTTC. The V gene is TRBV7-2, the J gene TRBJ2-7, with D possibly being TRBD1 (5 bases). Germline CDR1 and CDR2: SGHTA and FQGNSA. Trimming shortened V by 1 base and J by 0 bases, and 7 bases separated the two germline ends. This CDR3 region has 14 residues.

Worth noting for this clonotype: The library was prepared for alpha chains; this beta chain is a stray read, so its frequency means little. The chain uses TRBV20-1 and TRBJ2-7; 16 nucleotides agree with TRBD2. From germline, CDR1 is DFQATT and CDR2 SNEGSKA (reference sequence). The CDR3 runs 18 residues. Unmatched junction bases numbered 10, after V lost 2 bases and J lost 3 bases. The CDR3 DNA reads as TGCAGTGCTAGATCTTTTGGGACTAGCGGGGGGGCTGGCTACGAGCAGTACTTC. This gives the protein CSARSFGTSGGAGYEQYF.

This clonotype was seen a handful of times. Because this beta chain is a stray read in a library intended to capture alpha chains, its abundance should not be given much weight. CDR3 in amino acids: CASSPTGTEQTYYGYTF. Written as DNA, the CDR3 is TGTGCCAGCAGCCCAACGGGGACTGAACAGACCTACTATGGCTACACCTTC. The chain combines TRBV11-2 with TRBJ1-2, with D perhaps matching TRBD1 (5 bases). The CDR3 length is 17 residues. Deletions cut 5 bases from V and 3 bases from J, with 22 bases between. Germline loops: CDR1 SGHAT, CDR2 FQNNGV.

On this clonotype: The library was designed around alpha chains, so this beta chain is a stray read whose abundance carries little weight. The chain employs TRBV6-1 and TRBJ2-5; D is undetermined. CDR3 length: 11 amino acids. V lost 10 bases to trimming and J lost 7 bases, with 13 bases between them. Per germline, CDR1 MNHNS and CDR2 SASEGT. This CDR3 reads CATHWTLTQYF. The CDR3 DNA follows: TGTGCCACCCATTGGACCTTGACCCAGTACTTC.

Points on this clonotype: This beta chain is a stray sequence in a library constructed for alpha chains; its clone size is not meaningful. J is TRBJ1-1 and V is TRBV20-1; D possibly corresponds to TRBD1 (6 bases). Germline CDR1 reads DFQATT; CDR2 reads SNEGSKA (reference sequence). CDR3 length: 16 amino acids. The V end lost 0 bases, the J end lost 4 bases, and 18 bases lay between the germline ends. The CDR3 region has the DNA TGCAGTGCTAGAGATGCAGGGGAGAGGAGAGCCACTGAAGCTTTCTTT. Its translation: CSARDAGERRATEAFF.

As regards this clonotype: Being off target in a library aimed at alpha chains, this beta chain has a size of little meaning. This chain links TRBV20-1 with TRBJ1-2; the match to TRBD1 covers 7 bases. The V and J ends lost 1 base and 5 bases, in that order; junction bases with no gene match: 7. CDR3 length: 14 residues. Germline CDR1 is DFQATT and CDR2 is SNEGSKA (reference sequence). The CDR3 nucleotides are TGCAGTGCTAGAGTAAGACAGGGCTTTTATGGCTACACCTTC. It yields the protein CSARVRQGFYGYTF.

A remark on this clonotype: Since the library was made to target alpha chains, this beta chain is a stray read and its abundance is not meaningful. In DNA, the CDR3 is TGCAGTTGGGAGTCAGGAGTTACAGATACGCAGTATTTT. Amino acid sequence: CSWESGVTDTQYF. The chain has TRBV20-1 and TRBJ2-3; a weak D match, TRBD2 (5 bases). With 8 bases removed from V and 3 bases from J, the gap between germline ends came to 15 bases. The CDR3 is made up of 13 amino acids. CDR1 and CDR2 from the germline V gene are DFQATT and SNEGSKA (reference sequence).

Note on this clonotype: Because this beta chain is a stray read in a library intended to capture alpha chains, its abundance should not be given much weight. The chain links TRBV6-5 to TRBJ2-5; 7 bases match TRBD1. The CDR3 has 15 residues. Germline V gives CDR1 MNHEY, CDR2 SVGAGI. J was trimmed by 4 bases and V by 4 bases; bases with no gene match: 9. The CDR3 spells CASSFSRGMRETQYF. CDR3 coding DNA: TGTGCCAGCAGTTTTTCCAGGGGGATGAGAGAGACCCAGTACTTC.

About this clonotype itself: The library was prepared for alpha chains; this beta chain is a stray read, so its frequency means little. The chain recombines TRBV6-6 with TRBJ1-1, with TRBD1 identical over 11 bases. Germline lookup yields CDR1 MNHNY and CDR2 SVGAGI (reference sequence). The CDR3 totals 15 residues. The V segment lost 6 bases and the J segment 6 bases; nucleotides outside the gene matches: 9. The CDR3 sequence is CASRHRDRGVAEAFF. CDR3 nucleotides: TGTGCCAGCAGACACAGGGACAGGGGGGTCGCTGAAGCTTTCTTT.

Of note for this clonotype: This beta chain was picked up by a library intended for alpha chains and is off target, so its count carries little meaning. V and J are TRBV29-1 and TRBJ2-7, with D uncertain. Germline CDR1 SQVTM, CDR2 ANQGSEA. The CDR3 extends over 14 amino acids. Deletions cut 6 bases from V and 2 bases from J, with 17 bases between. CDR3 in DNA: TGCAGCGTCGATACACCTACCACCCCCTACGAGCAGTACTTC. As protein: CSVDTPTTPYEQYF.

This clonotype has more than one count but fewer than ten. This beta chain represents an off-target read in a library built for alpha chains; its size is of limited meaning. J is TRBJ2-1 and V is TRBV6-6; D perhaps matches TRBD2 (5 bases). Germline-derived CDR1 and CDR2 are MNHNY and SVGAGI (reference sequence). V was shortened by 2 bases and J by 9 bases, with 5 bases between the two germline ends. CDR3 length equals 11 residues. The CDR3 DNA sequence: TGTGCCAGCAGTTACCGGGGTGAGCAGTTCTTC. Translated, it gives CASSYRGEQFF.

As to this clonotype: This beta chain is a stray sequence in a library constructed for alpha chains; its clone size is not meaningful. The rearrangement joins TRBV20-1 to TRBJ1-2; D perhaps matches TRBD1 (5 bases). Trimming removed 0 bases from V and 6 bases from J, with 14 bases in between. The CDR3 covers 14 residues. Germline V gives CDR1 DFQATT, CDR2 SNEGSKA (reference sequence). As DNA, the CDR3 is TGCAGTGCTAGAGATCCCAAGGGGAGCAATGGCTACACCTTC. Translating it yields CSARDPKGSNGYTF.

This clonotype has a handful of counts. The library was prepared for alpha chains; this beta chain is a stray read, so its frequency means little. The chain employs TRBV5-6 and TRBJ2-1, with 10 bases aligning to TRBD1. Looked up from germline, CDR1 is SGHDT and CDR2 is YYEEEE. This CDR3 contains 14 residues. The V gene end was trimmed by 4 bases and the J gene end by 6 bases; junction bases not matched to a gene: 4. The CDR3 DNA follows: TGTGCCAGCAGCCCGAGGACAGGGGGCAATGAGCAGTTCTTC. Residues: CASSPRTGGNEQFF.

A word on this clonotype: The junction does not match germline at one end; this may be a read error. This beta chain is a stray read from a library made for alpha chains; its abundance is not meaningful. V usage is TRBV30 and J usage is TRBJ1-4; D unclear. Germline V CDR1 and CDR2: GTSNPN, SVGIG (reference sequence). This CDR3 has 10 residues. The CDR3 DNA sequence: TGTGCCTGGAGTGGTGAAAATCTGTTTTTT. Translation: CAWSGENLFF. Filled out from reference TRBV30 and TRBJ1-4, the complete variable domain reads SQTIHQWPATLVQPVGSPLSLECTVEGTSNPNLYWYRQAAGRGLQLLFYSVGIGQISSEVPQNLSASRPQDRQFILSSKKLLLSDSGFYLCAWSGENLFFGSGTQLSVL.

Regarding this clonotype: As an off-target read in a library built for alpha chains, this beta chain has a frequency of little significance. The gene calls are TRBV30 and TRBJ2-3, with TRBD1 as a possible D gene (5 bases). Trimming removed 2 bases at V and 14 bases at J, with 17 bases between. CDR1 is GTSNPN, CDR2 SVGIG, per germline (reference sequence). This CDR3 is built from 12 residues. The CDR3 spells CAWSWARGRRYF. The DNA of the CDR3 is TGTGCCTGGAGTTGGGCAAGGGGAAGACGGTATTTT.